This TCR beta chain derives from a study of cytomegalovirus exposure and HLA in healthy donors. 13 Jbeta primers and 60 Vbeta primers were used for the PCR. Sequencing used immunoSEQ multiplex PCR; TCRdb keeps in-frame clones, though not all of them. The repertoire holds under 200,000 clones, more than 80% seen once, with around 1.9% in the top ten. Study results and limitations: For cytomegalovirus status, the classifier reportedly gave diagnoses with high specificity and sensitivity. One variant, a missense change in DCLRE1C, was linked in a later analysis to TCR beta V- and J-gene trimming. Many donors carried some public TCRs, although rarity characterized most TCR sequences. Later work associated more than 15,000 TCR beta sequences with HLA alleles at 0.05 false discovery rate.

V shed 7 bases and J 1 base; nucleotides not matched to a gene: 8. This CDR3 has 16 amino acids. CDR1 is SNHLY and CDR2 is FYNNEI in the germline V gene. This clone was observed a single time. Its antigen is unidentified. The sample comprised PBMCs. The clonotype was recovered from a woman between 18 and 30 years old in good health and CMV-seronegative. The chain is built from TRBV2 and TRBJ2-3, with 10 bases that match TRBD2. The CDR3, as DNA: TGTGCCAGCAAGCGGGGGGGCCGGTTGCGCACAGATACGCAGTATTTT. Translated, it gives CASKRGGRLRTDTQYF. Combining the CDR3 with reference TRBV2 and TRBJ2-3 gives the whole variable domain EPEVTQTPSHQVTQMGQEVILRCVPISNHLYFYWYRQILGQKVEFLVSFYNNEISEKSEIFDDQFSVERPDGSNFTLKIRSTKLEDSAMYFCASKRGGRLRTDTQYFGPGTRLTVL.